Listed here is a single TCR beta chain. Data came from immunoSEQ multiplex PCR; TCRdb stores just in-frame clones and leaves some out. Seen here are some 48,000 clones, roughly 93% observed once, and the top ten hold roughly 1%. This sample is drawn from a study of blood T cell repertoires in COVID-19. For the study at large: Acute and convalescent COVID-19 specimens originated in the United States, Italy and Spain. From T cells, B-cell-depleted T cells, or PBMCs came the material, which was cDNA or gDNA.

Sequenced sample: peripheral blood. The sequence was obtained from a man aged 60 to 75 with COVID-19, enrolled during active disease.

The chain's CDR3 is CASSLAVGPGHSPLHF. The CDR3 DNA sequence: TGTGCCAGCAGCTTGGCCGTGGGGCCCGGGCATTCACCCCTCCACTTT. The genes are TRBV5-5 and TRBJ1-6; D may be TRBD1 (5 bases). Trimming stripped 0 bases from V and 8 bases from J, with 15 bases between. This CDR3 has 16 amino acids. Looked up from germline, CDR1 is SGHKS and CDR2 is YYEKEE (reference sequence).